Reported below is one TCR beta chain. Reverse transcription of about 0.45 to 1 ug RNA was performed with random hexamers. MiXCR was run by TCRdb on the immunoSEQ multiplex PCR reads, yielding one entry per CDR3 protein. Altogether 300,000 to 350,000 distinct CDR3 sequences are present, around 90% being singletons, with the ten largest covering 0.065%. This record belongs to a study of CD8 T cells in Susac syndrome. This CDR3 has 15 amino acids. Trimming took off 5 bases at V and 2 bases at J, with 10 bases between the two ends. CDR1 is MNHNY, CDR2 SVGAGI, per germline (reference sequence). This TCR came from a human donor with multiple sclerosis. This chain uses TRBV6-6 with TRBJ2-6; D ambiguous. The source material was CD4+ T cells from PBMCs. CDR3 residues: CASSARRAGANVLTF. The DNA of the CDR3 is TGTGCCAGCAGTGCCCGAAGAGCTGGGGCCAACGTCCTGACTTTC.